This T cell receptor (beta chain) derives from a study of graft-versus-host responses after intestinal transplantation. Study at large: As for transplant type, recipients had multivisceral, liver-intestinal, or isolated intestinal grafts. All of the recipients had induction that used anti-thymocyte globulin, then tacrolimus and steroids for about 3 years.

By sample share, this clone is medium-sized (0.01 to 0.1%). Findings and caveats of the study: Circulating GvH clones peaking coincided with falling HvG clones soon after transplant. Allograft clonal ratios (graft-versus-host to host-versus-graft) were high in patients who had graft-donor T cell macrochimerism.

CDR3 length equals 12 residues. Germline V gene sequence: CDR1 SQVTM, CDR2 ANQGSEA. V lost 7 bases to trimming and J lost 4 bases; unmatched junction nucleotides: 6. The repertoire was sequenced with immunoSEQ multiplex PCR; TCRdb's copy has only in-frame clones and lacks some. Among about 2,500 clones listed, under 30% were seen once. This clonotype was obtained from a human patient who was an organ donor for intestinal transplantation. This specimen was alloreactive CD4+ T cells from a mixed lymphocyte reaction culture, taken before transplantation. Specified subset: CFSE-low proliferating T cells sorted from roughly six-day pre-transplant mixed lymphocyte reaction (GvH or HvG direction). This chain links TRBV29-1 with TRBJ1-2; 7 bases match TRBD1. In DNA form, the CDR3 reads TGCAGCGCTATGACAGGGCCCTATGGCTACACCTTC. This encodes CSAMTGPYGYTF.